This T cell receptor beta chain was profiled in a study of CD8 T cells in ankylosing spondylitis. This clonotype was observed many times. Trimming cost V 1 base and J 4 bases; bases outside gene matches: 5. This CDR3 comprises 15 residues. Germline V gene lookup returns CDR1 DFQATT and CDR2 SNEGSKA (reference sequence). TCRdb recomputed calls from the 5' RACE reads with MiXCR, one row per CDR3 protein. Of around 130,000 distinct CDR3 sequences listed, around 7% are singletons. The TCR sequence derives from a male donor with ankylosing spondylitis or in good health (not recorded which). Sequenced input: blood, either unsorted or a sorted T cell fraction (not recorded which). The chain combines TRBV20-1 with TRBJ2-7; 12 bases agree with TRBD2. As DNA, the CDR3 is TGCAGTGCTAGAGGGAGGACTAGCGGGACTTACGAGCAGTACTTC. It codes for CSARGRTSGTYEQYF.